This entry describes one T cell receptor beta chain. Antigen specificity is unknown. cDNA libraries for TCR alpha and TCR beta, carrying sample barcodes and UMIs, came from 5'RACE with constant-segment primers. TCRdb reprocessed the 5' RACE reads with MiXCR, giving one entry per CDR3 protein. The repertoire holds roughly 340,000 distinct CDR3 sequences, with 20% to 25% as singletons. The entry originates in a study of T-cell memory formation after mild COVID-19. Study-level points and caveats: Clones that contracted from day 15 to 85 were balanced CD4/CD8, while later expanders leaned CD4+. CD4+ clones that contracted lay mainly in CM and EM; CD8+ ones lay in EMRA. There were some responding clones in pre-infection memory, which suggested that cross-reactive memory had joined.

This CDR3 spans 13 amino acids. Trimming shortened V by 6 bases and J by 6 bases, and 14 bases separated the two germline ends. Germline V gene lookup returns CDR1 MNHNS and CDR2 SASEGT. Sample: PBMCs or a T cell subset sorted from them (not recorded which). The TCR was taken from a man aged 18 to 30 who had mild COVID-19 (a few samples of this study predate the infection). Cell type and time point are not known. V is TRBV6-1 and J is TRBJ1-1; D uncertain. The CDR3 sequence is CASSASRASEAFF. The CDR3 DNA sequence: TGTGCCAGCAGCGCCTCCCGGGCATCTGAAGCTTTCTTT.